This record covers a single T cell receptor (beta chain). What it recognizes is unknown. This sample was taken from a study of blood T cells in healthy people across ages. General study findings and limits: In these data, TCR beta diversity tracked strongly with naive T cell percentage. Whereas aged donors had fewer naive CD4+ cells, long-lived donors had more of them and higher diversity. Naive and antigen-experienced cells were not separated, limiting conclusive comparison. Age brought a roughly linear fall in TCR beta diversity measured per million T cells.

Together with a sample-barcoded 5' primer, a J-beta primer mix was included in a second PCR lasting roughly 6 to 12 cycles. Using its own MiXCR run on the 5' RACE reads, TCRdb lists one record per CDR3 protein. This table has more than 650,000 distinct CDR3 sequences, about a fifth appearing once. The CDR3 spans 18 residues. The J segment lost 7 bases and the V segment lost 1 base, leaving 18 bases of the junction unmatched. Germline V gene lookup returns CDR1 DFQATT and CDR2 SNEGSKA (reference sequence). Sequencing input: blood. This chain joins TRBV20-1 and TRBJ1-2, with 10 bases identical to TRBD1. The TCR was taken from a man aged 65 to 85 in good health. CDR3 sequence: CSARVRLRQGALILGYTF. The CDR3, as DNA: TGCAGTGCTAGAGTCCGTCTGCGACAGGGGGCGCTCATTCTTGGCTACACCTTC.